This T cell receptor beta chain was found in a study of identical twins (TCRdb year 2016). A note on the overall study: To test whether fetal clonotypes persist, this study deep-sequenced TCR alpha and beta repertoires from monozygotic twins, from unrelated adults of various ages, and from cord blood. To rule out contamination, replicate twin experiments were performed at different times with different library preparation protocols.

Libraries were prepared through 5' RACE. TCRdb shows the sequencer as Illumina HiSeq 2000. A universal primer binding site was added through template switching, and the final cDNA carried a unique molecular identifier so that TCR cDNA molecules could be counted accurately. First-strand cDNA for TCR alpha and beta chains was synthesized from specific primers in the conserved constant-segment region. To control for contamination, every cDNA library carried two barcodes: a SMART-Mk sample barcode plus Illumina barcodes. TruSeq adapter sequences and Illumina sample barcodes were added in two successive PCR steps. The TCR alpha and beta cDNA libraries were sequenced on the Illumina HiSeq platform using custom primers. On the study's bioinformatics: Raw reads were processed with MiGEC to extract unique molecular identifiers, and MiXCR was used to determine CDR3 positions. Recombination models were inferred per individual with the repgenHMM and IGoR tools using an EM algorithm. The analysis of shared clonotypes was done with the tcR package in R, with sharing normalized by the product of cloneset sizes. To study raw recombination free of thymic and clonal selection effects, out-of-frame nonproductive sequences were analyzed. TCRdb reprocessing: public reads trimmed at Q25 with fastp, clones called with MiXCR, in-frame beta chains kept. Rows with a matching CDR3 protein are joined into one entry that keeps the most common DNA and genes. TCRdb's processing, not the authors' own work, is the source of the V and J calls. Counted in this sample were about 340,000 distinct CDR3 sequences; roughly 12% of them appeared once. The top ten constitute approximately 7.9% of the sample.

V lost 3 bases and J lost 9 bases; the stretch between them is 9 bases long. In the germline V gene, CDR1 corresponds to SGHVS and CDR2 to FQNEAQ. Its CDR3 holds 12 amino acids, cysteine through phenylalanine. The DNA shown is the 36-base CDR3, in frame from base 1. Only healthy Caucasian donors were included. Three pairs of female monozygotic twins, all aged about 18 to 29 years, were included in the twin cohort. Positive isolation kits from Invitrogen were used to isolate CD4+ and CD8+ T cell populations. General conclusions and limits of the study: Excess twin sharing in beta out-of-frame sequences was weaker because fewer shared sequences lowered the signal-to-noise ratio. Fewer insertions were carried by abundant cord blood beta clonotypes, a similar but weaker trend appeared in young adult naive repertoires, and no such trend appeared in memory repertoires. Zero-insertion analyses could be partly confounded by invariant T cells such as MAIT and iNKT, though diverse VJ usage argued against such confounding for most clonotypes. Compared with coincidental sharing between unrelated individuals, out-of-frame TCR alpha sequences shared between twins had an excess of sequences with low generation probability. Because the same donors could not be followed over many years, the conclusions depended on cross-sectional statistical analysis. Out-of-frame TCR alpha sharing in monozygotic twins was systematically underestimated by recombination models, whereas sharing between unrelated individuals was in agreement with the recombination models.

This clonotype was counted only a few times. Its binding antigen is unknown. No base-level quality is on record; no much larger clone is a single base apart. The data were also submitted as part of a second study, on yellow fever vaccine responses in identical twins. As that second paper reports: According to the authors, in identical twins the way T cells responded to vaccination appeared partly convergent and partly personalized. In the study, vaccine-responding T cell clones were precisely tracked in identical twins.

The receptor comes from a young woman in good health. The sequenced sample consisted of CD8+ T cells sorted from blood. The chain is encoded by TRBV7-8 joined to TRBJ2-1; the D gene lacks a confident call. The DNA sequence follows: TGTGCCAGCAGCTTTGGGGTAGGTGAGCAGTTCTTC. The translation is CASSFGVGEQFF.